The 30 T cell receptor beta chains given below trace back to one sample, sequenced in a study of shared clonotypes between healthy human individuals. Only in-frame clones appear in the TCRdb table, and some are missing; sequencing was by immunoSEQ multiplex PCR. The repertoire holds over a million clones, with about 96% as singletons. Material: naive CD4+ T cells sorted from blood. Subset in this sample: CD45RA+ positively selected. The receptors come from a man aged 25 to 45 in good health.

Concerning this clone itself: Within the sample, other DNA sequences also encode this same CDR3. The chain recombines TRBV7-2 with TRBJ1-1; no firm D call. Trimming shortened V by 1 base and J by 0 bases, and 3 bases separated the two germline ends. The CDR3 runs 13 residues. Germline V gives CDR1 SGHTA, CDR2 FQGNSA. In DNA, the CDR3 is TGTGCCAGCAGCTTAGTCCTGAACACTGAAGCTTTCTTT. It codes for CASSLVLNTEAFF.

The rearrangement links TRBV15 to TRBJ1-5, with a tentative D call TRBD1 (5 bases). Germline V gene lookup returns CDR1 LNHNV and CDR2 YYDKDF (reference sequence). The V gene lost 0 bases and the J gene lost 0 bases, with 9 bases spanning the gap. This CDR3 is built from 16 residues. CDR3 loop: CATSRDRAYSNQPQHF. The CDR3 DNA follows: TGTGCCACCAGCAGAGACAGGGCTTATAGCAATCAGCCCCAGCATTTT.

The rearrangement joins TRBV11-2 to TRBJ2-5; 7 nucleotides agree with TRBD2. The germline CDR1 and CDR2 sequences are SGHAT and FQNNGV. The CDR3 totals 15 residues. With 4 bases clipped from V and 2 bases from J, the junction kept 7 bases outside the gene matches. As DNA, the CDR3 is TGTGCCAGCAGCTCGGGACTACAGGTTCAAGAGACCCAGTACTTC. This sequence encodes CASSSGLQVQETQYF.

This chain joins TRBV18 and TRBJ2-2; TRBD2 matches at 8 bases. Germline CDR1 reads KGHSH; CDR2 reads LQKENI. J lost 1 base, V lost 2 bases, and 6 bases had no gene match. The CDR3 loop spans 17 amino acids. The chain's CDR3 is CASSPVVSGVNTGELFF. DNA of the CDR3: TGTGCCAGCTCACCAGTTGTTAGCGGGGTGAACACCGGGGAGCTGTTTTTT.

V usage is TRBV4-3 and J usage is TRBJ2-6; D uncertain. The length of the CDR3 is 16 residues. Trimming removed 0 bases at V and 4 bases at J, with 10 bases between. Germline CDR1 reads LGHNA; CDR2 reads YSLEER. The DNA for the CDR3 is TGCGCCAGCAGCCAAGATGGGCGTTCCGGGGCCAACGTCCTGACTTTC. Encoded protein: CASSQDGRSGANVLTF.

V and J are TRBV7-7 and TRBJ2-2; 10 nucleotides line up with TRBD1. There are 18 residues in the CDR3. Germline lookup yields CDR1 SSHAT and CDR2 FNYEAQ (reference sequence). V shed 1 base and J 0 bases; nucleotides not matched to a gene: 5. The CDR3 DNA follows: TGTGCCAGCAGCTTAGTTTGGACAGGGGGAGCGAACACCGGGGAGCTGTTTTTT. It specifies CASSLVWTGGANTGELFF.

V gene TRBV2 combines with J gene TRBJ2-1, with 7 nucleotides matching TRBD1. The ends lost 8 bases at V and 4 bases at J; junction bases unmatched: 5. This CDR3 comprises 13 residues. Germline values: CDR1 SNHLY, CDR2 FYNNEI. CDR3 DNA sequence: TGTGCCAGCCACAGGGGCACATACAATGAGCAGTTCTTC. The encoded protein is CASHRGTYNEQFF.

The gene calls are TRBV7-2 and TRBJ2-1; no clear D gene. Per germline, CDR1 SGHTA and CDR2 FQGNSA. The length of the CDR3 is 17 residues. Trimming removed 5 bases at V and 1 base at J, with 18 bases between. Here the CDR3 reads CASSPVLGRPSYNEQFF. The CDR3, as DNA: TGTGCCAGCAGCCCCGTCCTCGGACGTCCGTCCTACAATGAGCAGTTCTTC. The whole variable domain, filled in from reference TRBV7-2 and TRBJ2-1, reads GAGVSQSPSNKVTEKGKDVELRCDPISGHTALYWYRQSLGQGLEFLIYFQGNSAPDKSGLPSDRFSAERTGGSVSTLTIQRTQQEDSAVYLCASSPVLGRPSYNEQFFGPGTRLTVL.

This chain links TRBV21-1 with TRBJ1-4; the DNA was not compared with TRBD1, the D call given in the table. TRBV21-1 is classified as a pseudogene. The CDR3 is made up of 15 amino acids. The chain's CDR3 is CASSKGNSFNEKLFF. The DNA of the CDR3 is TGTGCCAGCAGCAAAGGCAACAGTTTTAATGAAAAACTGTTTTTT.

CDR3 sequence: CASSLGLGTGLASETQYF. DNA of the CDR3: TGCGCCAGCAGCTTGGGTCTAGGGACAGGGTTGGCGTCCGAGACCCAGTACTTC. V usage is TRBV5-1 and J usage is TRBJ2-5; the match to TRBD1 covers 9 bases. V trimming: 0 bases; J trimming: 5 bases; junction bases outside the gene matches: 14. CDR1 SGHRS and CDR2 YFSETQ come from the germline V gene. The CDR3 loop spans 18 amino acids.

V and J are TRBV5-1 and TRBJ2-1; TRBD1 or TRBD2 may be the D gene (5 bases each). CDR3 length: 15 amino acids. Trimming removed 3 bases at V and 10 bases at J, with 20 bases between. Germline CDR1 and CDR2: SGHRS and YFSETQ. The CDR3 DNA reads as TGCGCCAGCAGCTCCGGGACCCACGCCGAGGGGGAGCAGTTCTTC. Encoded protein: CASSSGTHAEGEQFF.

This clone was found once. V and J are TRBV7-9 and TRBJ2-1, with 8 bases matching TRBD2. Germline V gene data show CDR1 as SEHNR and CDR2 as FQNEAQ (reference sequence). V trimming: 5 bases; J trimming: 4 bases; junction bases outside the gene matches: 7. There are 15 residues in the CDR3. The CDR3 protein is CASSEKSSGYNEQFF. The CDR3 region has the DNA TGTGCCAGCAGCGAAAAGTCTAGCGGGTACAATGAGCAGTTCTTC.

Here the CDR3 DNA reads TGTGCCAGTAGTATAATCAACAGGGGCGAGCAGTACTTC. Amino acids: CASSIINRGEQYF. This chain joins TRBV19 and TRBJ2-7, with 7 bases that match TRBD1. Germline V gene lookup returns CDR1 LNHDA and CDR2 SQIVND (reference sequence). Unmatched junction bases numbered 4, after V lost 2 bases and J lost 6 bases. CDR3 size: 13 residues.

The J gene is TRBJ1-1, the V gene TRBV7-9; the D is unclear. V lost 1 base and J 10 bases, leaving 10 bases between the germline ends. The CDR3 sequence is 12 residues long. From germline, CDR1 is SEHNR and CDR2 FQNEAQ (reference sequence). CDR3: CASSLGPPGAFF. The DNA of the CDR3 is TGTGCCAGCAGCTTAGGACCACCCGGAGCTTTCTTT.

V gene TRBV7-3 combines with J gene TRBJ1-4; 8 bases line up with TRBD1. V shed 3 bases and J 10 bases; nucleotides not matched to a gene: 22. CDR1 is SGHTA and CDR2 is FQGTGA in the germline V gene. The CDR3 totals 19 residues. This chain's CDR3 is CASSFVFEDRVLDDGKLFF. In DNA, the CDR3 is TGTGCCAGCAGCTTCGTTTTCGAGGACAGGGTTCTTGATGACGGAAAACTGTTTTTT.

V usage is TRBV10-3 and J usage is TRBJ2-3, with unresolved D. The V end lost 0 bases, the J end lost 7 bases, and 5 bases lay between the germline ends. CDR1 is ENHRY and CDR2 is SYGVKD in the germline V gene. This CDR3 is built from 12 residues. CDR3 nucleotides: TGTGCCATCAGTGAGTCGCCCCATACGCAGTATTTT. Protein product: CAISESPHTQYF.

This chain uses TRBV10-1 with TRBJ2-2; D is perhaps TRBD2 (6 bases). Trimming removed 3 bases from V and 5 bases from J, with 10 bases in between. The CDR3 covers 14 residues. CDR1 is WNHNN, CDR2 SYGVQD, per germline (reference sequence). CDR3 coding DNA: TGCGCCAGCAGTGAAGGAGGGTATACCGGGGAGCTGTTTTTT. Its translation is CASSEGGYTGELFF.

CDR3 sequence: CASSQIKEASGSQETQYF. The CDR3 DNA reads TGCGCCAGCAGCCAGATCAAAGAGGCTAGCGGGAGCCAAGAGACCCAGTACTTC. This chain joins TRBV5-1 and TRBJ2-5; 10 bases map to TRBD2. The V gene's germline CDR1 is SGHRS and CDR2 YFSETQ. The CDR3 sequence is 18 residues long. The trim removed 4 bases at V and 1 base at J, leaving 13 bases unmatched.

The gene calls are TRBV5-1 and TRBJ2-5; a possible D gene is TRBD1 (7 bases). CDR3 length equals 14 residues. V lost 4 bases, J lost 2 bases, and 12 bases lay in between. Germline assignment: CDR1 SGHRS and CDR2 YFSETQ. The CDR3 is CASSSRGVQETQYF. In DNA, the CDR3 is TGCGCCAGCAGCAGCAGGGGGGTTCAAGAGACCCAGTACTTC.

The chain joins TRBV11-2 to TRBJ2-3, with TRBD1 matching over 9 bases. Germline CDR1 and CDR2: SGHAT and FQNNGV. This CDR3 contains 16 residues. With 3 bases clipped from V and 1 base from J, the junction kept 5 bases outside the gene matches. Written as DNA, the CDR3 is TGTGCCAGCAGCTTGGACAGGGGCTTACGCACAGATACGCAGTATTTT. Translating gives CASSLDRGLRTDTQYF.

This CDR3 reads CASSVVGSGSLGADTQYF. CDR3 nucleotide sequence: TGTGCCAGCAGCGTAGTAGGTAGCGGGAGTCTAGGGGCGGATACGCAGTATTTT. The rearrangement links TRBV9 to TRBJ2-3; 9 bases map to TRBD2. The CDR3 contains 18 residues. Germline V CDR1 and CDR2: SGDLS, YYNGEE. V shed 0 bases and J 6 bases; nucleotides not matched to a gene: 14.

V is TRBV7-6 and J is TRBJ2-7; weak D call: TRBD2 (6 bases). This CDR3 has 15 residues. V dropped 4 bases and J dropped 2 bases, with 15 bases sitting between them. Per the germline V gene, CDR1 is SGHVS and CDR2 is FNYEAQ. CDR3 coding DNA: TGTGCCAGCAGCTCCGTCCGCGGGGTCACCTACGAGCAGTACTTC. As protein: CASSSVRGVTYEQYF.

V usage is TRBV30 and J usage is TRBJ2-2; D is perhaps TRBD2 (6 bases). CDR3 length: 17 amino acids. Germline CDR1 and CDR2: GTSNPN and SVGIG (reference sequence). V was pared by 8 bases and J by 4 bases, with 26 bases between. This chain's CDR3 is CAGRPDTGLPPTGELFF. In DNA, the CDR3 is TGTGCCGGAAGGCCAGATACGGGACTCCCCCCCACCGGGGAGCTGTTTTTT.

The chain employs TRBV2 and TRBJ1-1; 7 bases fit TRBD1. The CDR3 is 11 amino acids. J gave up 7 bases and V 6 bases, and 2 bases lay outside the gene matches. Looked up from germline, CDR1 is SNHLY and CDR2 is FYNNEI. The CDR3 DNA follows: TGTGCCAGCAGCCACAGGGGTGAAGCTTTCTTT. Translating gives CASSHRGEAFF. Looking up the rest from reference TRBV2 and TRBJ1-1 gives the full variable domain: EPEVTQTPSHQVTQMGQEVILRCVPISNHLYFYWYRQILGQKVEFLVSFYNNEISEKSEIFDDQFSVERPDGSNFTLKIRSTKLEDSAMYFCASSHRGEAFFGQGTRLTVV.

The chain recombines TRBV5-1 with TRBJ2-1; a possible D gene is TRBD1 (5 bases). The CDR3 is 15 amino acids. CDR1 is SGHRS, CDR2 YFSETQ, per germline. With 5 bases removed from V and 1 base from J, the gap between germline ends came to 13 bases. This CDR3 is CASRDQGYSYNEQFF. The CDR3 DNA reads TGCGCCAGCAGAGATCAGGGTTATTCCTACAATGAGCAGTTCTTC.

This chain uses TRBV5-3 with TRBJ2-3, with D possibly TRBD1 on 6 matching bases. TRBV5-3 is recorded as an ORF, its role being uncertain. V lost 2 bases to trimming and J lost 2 bases, with 18 bases between them. The CDR3 contains 17 residues. DNA of the CDR3: TGTGCCAGAAGCTTTTCCACTGGACAGTTCCACACAGATACGCAGTATTTT. This encodes CARSFSTGQFHTDTQYF.

The chain is built from TRBV2 and TRBJ1-1; TRBD1 might be the D (6 bases). The CDR3 is made up of 14 amino acids. V was trimmed by 5 bases and J by 14 bases, leaving 24 bases between them. Germline-derived CDR1 and CDR2 are SNHLY and FYNNEI. CDR3 DNA: TGTGCCAGCAGTTTGTTGCAGGGGCAAGGAAGCTTGTTCTTT. It yields the protein CASSLLQGQGSLFF.

The chain employs TRBV19 and TRBJ1-5; possible D gene TRBD1, 5 bases. Per the germline V gene, CDR1 is LNHDA and CDR2 is SQIVND (reference sequence). The CDR3 spans 14 residues. Trimming took off 4 bases at V and 4 bases at J, with 11 bases between the two ends. CDR3 protein: CASSRYQGNQPQHF. The CDR3 region has the DNA TGTGCCAGTAGTAGATACCAGGGTAATCAGCCCCAGCATTTT.

The chain joins TRBV5-1 to TRBJ2-1, with D perhaps TRBD2 (5 bases). Per germline, CDR1 SGHRS and CDR2 YFSETQ. Trimming stripped 5 bases from V and 4 bases from J, with 19 bases between. The CDR3 has 16 amino acids. The chain's CDR3 is CASRQTGIPVYNEQFF. The DNA for the CDR3 is TGCGCCAGCAGACAGACGGGAATTCCCGTTTACAATGAGCAGTTCTTC.

V is TRBV5-1 and J is TRBJ2-3; TRBD2 might be the D (6 bases). V dropped 2 bases and J dropped 3 bases, with 10 bases sitting between them. The CDR3 has 14 amino acids. Germline V lookup: CDR1 SGHRS, CDR2 YFSETQ. The CDR3 sequence: CASSFRGMTDTQYF. In nucleotides, the CDR3 is TGCGCCAGCAGCTTTCGGGGGATGACAGATACGCAGTATTTT.